The subject of this entry is one T cell receptor beta chain. This clone has a single count. The specificity of this receptor is unknown. No much larger clone is present one base from it, and per-base qualities are unavailable. Patients with a history of autoimmune disease or receiving systemic immunosuppression were excluded from the trial. In every dose cohort, peripheral blood was drawn for TCR sequencing at baseline, cycle 4 day 1, and cycle 7 day 1. Samples came from an open-label, multicenter, first-in-human phase I dose-escalation trial of ivuxolimab. Adults with locally advanced or metastatic head and neck squamous cell, hepatocellular, melanoma or renal cell carcinoma were enrolled in the trial. Before TCR sequencing, CD4+ T cells and CD8+ T cells were sorted from peripheral blood as separate populations. Taken from the germline V gene (reference sequence), the CDR1 and CDR2 loops are SGHNT and YYREEE. Relative to germline, V is 0 bases shorter and J is 0 bases shorter, with 6 bases between their ends. The CDR3 spans 14 residues, from the cysteine through the phenylalanine. The kept DNA is CDR3 alone, 42 bases in frame from the first base.

This sample is part of a study of OX40 agonist ivuxolimab in advanced cancers. Some background on the complete study: Ivuxolimab was a fully human IgG2 agonistic monoclonal antibody targeting the costimulatory receptor OX40 (CD134). Intravenous ivuxolimab was administered to patients every 2 weeks at six dose levels: 0.01, 0.1, 0.3, 1.5, 3 and 10 mg/kg. Of the 50 or so patients in dose escalation, 19 had hepatocellular carcinoma, some 15 had melanoma, 9 had renal cell carcinoma and 9 had head and neck cancer. The dose-escalation cohort was about 83% male with a mean age of roughly 62 years, ranging from roughly 20 to 85. Patients were allowed to have had prior anti-PD-1, anti-PD-L1 or anti-CTLA-4 therapy, and 40% to 45% of the dose-escalation patients had been treated with checkpoint inhibitors. Three dose-escalation patients achieved partial responses, one with hepatocellular carcinoma and two with cutaneous melanoma. Peripheral TCRbeta sequencing aimed to test whether ivuxolimab altered TCR sequence diversity and caused clonal T-cell expansion. The paper reports the monotherapy dose-escalation portion (N of about 52 patients) of the phase I ivuxolimab trial.

General findings and caveats noted by the study authors: After ivuxolimab, expanded clones were on average more numerous among CD8+ T cells than among CD4+ T cells. Which antigens the clonally expanded peripheral T cells were specific for was not determined. In the 0.1-3.0 mg/kg groups, partial responders had among the lowest normalized peripheral clonal expansion, particularly in CD8+ T cells. Clonal expansion of both CD4+ and CD8+ blood T cells was observed from baseline to week 6 at doses 0.1 to 3.0 mg/kg. Low levels of normalized T-cell clonal expansion were also seen in some patients who did not respond.

To sequence the TCRbeta CDR3 region, genomic DNA was isolated from the sorted cells. The immunoSEQ Assay was used for sequencing of TCRbeta CDR3 regions. This is the immuneACCESS table as TCRdb keeps it, with only in-frame sequences that have V and J called. A part of the clones is gone; compared with another copy, unresolved V genes explain less than half, and the rest is unexplained. The sample profile shows 17,000 or so clones; roughly 75% of them were found once. Around 24% of the sample is held by the ten biggest clonotypes. The clonotype comes from an adult with an advanced solid tumor such as melanoma, head and neck, liver or kidney cancer. The sample here was CD4+ or CD8+ T cells sorted from blood, taken in a trial of the OX40 agonist ivuxolimab. The chain links TRBV5-4 with TRBJ1-2; TRBD1 might be the D gene, on 5 matching bases. The CDR3 has the sequence CASSLDRTNYGYTF. The base sequence is TGTGCCAGCAGCTTGGACAGGACTAACTATGGCTACACCTTC.